Below are 11 T cell receptor beta chains sequenced from a single sample in a study of T cell responses to AZD1222 COVID-19 vaccine. Data came from immunoSEQ multiplex PCR; TCRdb stores just in-frame clones and leaves some out. Of about 140,000 clones in the sample, 92% were seen once. The input for sequencing was peripheral blood, taken on day 0 of AZD1222 vaccination. These receptors all come from an adult in good health.

As for this clone: Additional DNA sequences in this sample encode the identical CDR3. The chain recombines TRBV11-3 with TRBJ2-2, with D unclear. The CDR3 consists of 11 residues. With 6 bases removed from V and 4 bases from J, the gap between germline ends came to 3 bases. Germline V gene sequence: CDR1 SGHNT, CDR2 YENEEA. CDR3: CASSRTGELFF. CDR3 nucleotide sequence: TGTGCCAGCAGTCGCACCGGGGAGCTGTTTTTT.

This sequence joins TRBV28 and TRBJ2-3, with D possibly matching TRBD1 (5 bases). The V end was cut by 6 bases, the J end by 3 bases, with 19 bases between. The V gene's germline CDR1 is MDHEN and CDR2 SYDVKM. The CDR3 is made up of 16 amino acids. The CDR3 loop is CASRMRQGWKTDTQYF. The CDR3 DNA sequence: TGTGCCAGCAGAATGAGGCAGGGATGGAAAACAGATACGCAGTATTTT.

The chain links TRBV28 to TRBJ2-2, with 10 nucleotides matching TRBD1. The CDR3 covers 16 residues. The germline CDR1 and CDR2 sequences are MDHEN and SYDVKM. Trimming cost V 5 bases and J 5 bases; bases outside gene matches: 8. CDR3 in DNA: TGTGCCAGCAGTGCGAGGGACAGGGGTTTTACCGGGGAGCTGTTTTTT. Protein: CASSARDRGFTGELFF.

The chain has TRBV12-3 or TRBV12-4 and TRBJ1-5; D not resolved. Trimming shortened V by 2 bases and J by 5 bases, and 7 bases separated the two germline ends. The CDR3 covers 13 residues. The CDR3 DNA sequence: TGTGCCAGCAGTTTAAACGGGGATCAGCCCCAGCATTTT. It is translated as CASSLNGDQPQHF.

V gene TRBV6-5 combines with J gene TRBJ1-1, with 8 bases fitting TRBD1. CDR1 is MNHEY and CDR2 is SVGAGI in the germline V gene. Trimming took 6 bases from V and 2 from J; bases not matched to a gene: 8. The CDR3 spans 15 residues. The CDR3 nucleotides are TGTGCCAGCAGGCCCGGGGACAGGTTCAACACTGAAGCTTTCTTT. Its protein is CASRPGDRFNTEAFF.

The gene calls are TRBV28 and TRBJ1-1; TRBD1 matches at 7 bases. This CDR3 comprises 14 residues. Germline V gene data show CDR1 as MDHEN and CDR2 as SYDVKM. The V segment lost 0 bases and the J segment 4 bases; nucleotides outside the gene matches: 2. This CDR3 reads CASSLWEGATEAFF. CDR3 coding DNA: TGTGCCAGCAGTTTATGGGAGGGGGCCACTGAAGCTTTCTTT.

This sequence joins TRBV4-1 and TRBJ2-3; weak D call: TRBD1 (5 bases). The V end was cut by 1 base, the J end by 4 bases, with 9 bases between. CDR1 and CDR2 from the germline V gene are MGHRA and YSYEKL. The CDR3 contains 14 residues. CDR3 sequence: CASSQVETADTQYF. The DNA for the CDR3 is TGCGCCAGCAGCCAAGTGGAGACAGCAGATACGCAGTATTTT.

The DNA of the CDR3 is TGCGCCAGCAGCCAAGAGGGCTACCCGAACACCGGGGAGCTGTTTTTT. Amino acids: CASSQEGYPNTGELFF. The chain carries TRBV4-3 and TRBJ2-2; D is ambiguous. This CDR3 is 16 amino acids long. Looked up from germline, CDR1 is LGHNA and CDR2 is YSLEER. The V and J ends lost 0 bases and 0 bases respectively, with 8 bases between them.

The rearrangement uses TRBV5-1 and TRBJ2-7; 7 positions match TRBD1. V lost 4 bases, J lost 0 bases, and 10 bases stayed unmatched. CDR1 SGHRS and CDR2 YFSETQ come from the germline V gene. This CDR3 spans 16 amino acids. The chain's CDR3 is CASSQATGALSYEQYF. In nucleotides, the CDR3 is TGCGCCAGCAGCCAAGCAACAGGGGCCCTCTCCTACGAGCAGTACTTC.

As DNA, the CDR3 is TGTGCCAGCAGCCAGGCGGTGGGTGGCTACACCTTC. It is translated as CASSQAVGGYTF. The rearrangement joins TRBV14 to TRBJ1-2; D not certain. The germline V gene has CDR1 SGHDN and CDR2 FVKESK. This CDR3 spans 12 amino acids. Trimming stripped 3 bases from V and 7 bases from J, with 9 bases between. Full variable domain (missing parts from reference TRBV14 and TRBJ1-2): EAGVTQFPSHSVIEKGQTVTLRCDPISGHDNLYWYRRVMGKEIKFLLHFVKESKQDESGMPNNRFLAERTGGTYSTLKVQPAELEDSGVYFCASSQAVGGYTFGSGTRLTVV.

This sequence joins TRBV9 and TRBJ2-1; D is undetermined. V was clipped by 2 bases and J by 7 bases, with 4 bases between them. The CDR3 totals 11 residues. Per the germline V gene, CDR1 is SGDLS and CDR2 is YYNGEE. The CDR3 nucleotides read TGTGCCAGCAGCGTTAGGAATGAGCAGTTCTTC. Translating it yields CASSVRNEQFF.